The 28 T cell receptor beta chains reported below all come from one sample, sequenced in a study of T-cell memory formation after mild COVID-19. MiXCR, run by TCRdb on the 5' RACE reads, gives a single entry per CDR3 protein. The sample consists of some 340,000 distinct CDR3 sequences, about an eighth of them appearing once. What was sequenced was PBMCs or a T cell subset sorted from them (not recorded which). The source of these receptors is a man aged 18 to 30 who had mild COVID-19 (a few samples of this study predate the infection). Cell type and time point are not known.

The J gene is TRBJ1-2, the V gene TRBV3-1, with TRBD1 as a possible D gene (6 bases). The ends were cut back, 4 bases at V and 3 bases at J, with 12 bases in the middle. There are 14 residues in the CDR3. Germline V lookup: CDR1 LGHDT, CDR2 YNNKEL (reference sequence). CDR3 region: CASSLRGGDYGYTF. The CDR3 DNA sequence: TGTGCCAGCAGCCTCCGAGGGGGTGACTATGGCTACACCTTC.

The chain couples TRBV7-3 to TRBJ2-3; TRBD2 agrees at 9 bases. Trimming at V came to 0 bases and at J to 2 bases, leaving 6 bases not matched to a gene. The CDR3 has 17 amino acids. Germline CDR1 SGHTA, CDR2 FQGTGA. CDR3 DNA sequence: TGTGCCAGCAGCTTAACTAGCCTAGCGGGGTTCACAGATACGCAGTATTTT. This sequence encodes CASSLTSLAGFTDTQYF. Full variable domain (outside the CDR3, taken from reference TRBV7-3 and TRBJ2-3): GAGVSQTPSNKVTEKGKYVELRCDPISGHTALYWYRQSLGQGPEFLIYFQGTGAADDSGLPNDRFFAVRPEGSVSTLKIQRTERGDSAVYLCASSLTSLAGFTDTQYFGPGTRLTVL.

V and J are TRBV5-1 and TRBJ2-3; 8 bases map to TRBD2. The trim removed 9 bases at V and 0 bases at J, leaving 9 bases unmatched. The CDR3 consists of 15 residues. Germline V lookup: CDR1 SGHRS, CDR2 YFSETQ. The CDR3: CATSGGTTSTDTQYF. The DNA for the CDR3 is TGCGCCACCTCGGGGGGGACGACTAGCACAGATACGCAGTATTTT.

The rearrangement uses TRBV4-1 and TRBJ2-5; 9 nucleotides line up with TRBD2. Germline V CDR1 and CDR2: MGHRA, YSYEKL. This CDR3 is built from 16 residues. V lost 0 bases and J lost 4; bases outside the gene matches: 6. The CDR3 sequence: CASSQDGSGGRETQYF. The CDR3, as DNA: TGCGCCAGCAGCCAAGATGGCAGCGGGGGGAGAGAGACCCAGTACTTC.

This clonotype is classed as medium-sized. The chain combines TRBV10-3 with TRBJ2-5; no reliable D call. Germline V gives CDR1 ENHRY, CDR2 SYGVKD. The CDR3 length is 14 residues. The ends were cut back, 0 bases at V and 2 bases at J, with 7 bases in the middle. CDR3 nucleotide sequence: TGTGCCATCAGTGAGTCGCGGACGCAAGAGACCCAGTACTTC. Translation gives CAISESRTQETQYF.

This clonotype was recorded a few times. The chain recombines TRBV6-5 with TRBJ1-1, with D unresolved. The germline CDR1 and CDR2 sequences are MNHEY and SVGAGI. V was pared by 8 bases and J by 0 bases, with 19 bases between. This CDR3 has 16 amino acids. Here the CDR3 reads CASGSLGIGMNTEAFF. DNA of the CDR3: TGTGCCAGCGGTTCCTTGGGGATTGGGATGAACACTGAAGCTTTCTTT.

The table lists this clonotype with a few counts. This chain joins TRBV5-1 and TRBJ1-3; maybe TRBD1 (6 bases). V lost 0 bases and J 1 base, leaving 8 bases between the germline ends. This CDR3 region has 15 residues. CDR1 and CDR2 from the germline V gene are SGHRS and YFSETQ. The CDR3 coding sequence is TGCGCCAGCAGCTTGGGACAGGCTTCTGGAAACACCATATATTTT. It codes for CASSLGQASGNTIYF.

The CDR3 is CASSAGTSPSYEQYF. The CDR3 DNA follows: TGTGCCAGCAGCGCAGGGACTAGCCCATCCTACGAGCAGTACTTC. V is TRBV9 and J is TRBJ2-7, with 9 bases that match TRBD2. This CDR3 is built from 15 residues. CDR1 and CDR2 (germline): SGDLS, YYNGEE. Trimming cost V 3 bases and J 1 base; bases outside gene matches: 5.

This clonotype has more than one count but fewer than ten. V gene TRBV28 combines with J gene TRBJ1-1, with 7 bases fitting TRBD1. V lost 10 bases and J lost 10; bases outside the gene matches: 9. Germline V gene data show CDR1 as MDHEN and CDR2 as SYDVKM. The CDR3 spans 11 residues. CDR3 in DNA: TGTGCCACCGACAGGGCAAGGGGAGCTTTCTTT. Protein sequence: CATDRARGAFF.

The CDR3 region is CSARGPRGGGWEQYV. CDR3 coding DNA: TGCAGTGCTAGAGGCCCCAGGGGCGGGGGTTGGGAGCAGTACGTC. The chain is built from TRBV20-1 and TRBJ2-7; D possibly corresponds to TRBD2 (7 bases). This CDR3 comprises 15 residues. Looked up from germline, CDR1 is DFQATT and CDR2 is SNEGSKA (reference sequence). V shed 1 base and J shed 7 bases, with 20 bases lying between them.

There are a few counts of this clonotype. V is TRBV14 and J is TRBJ2-3; no definite D call. The CDR3 runs 13 residues. Trimming took off 4 bases at V and 6 bases at J, with 11 bases between the two ends. Germline V gives CDR1 SGHDN, CDR2 FVKESK. CDR3 in amino acids: CASSPLSKDTQYF. The CDR3 nucleotides read TGTGCCAGCAGCCCCCTAAGTAAGGATACGCAGTATTTT. The full variable domain, completed using reference TRBV14 and TRBJ2-3, is EAGVTQFPSHSVIEKGQTVTLRCDPISGHDNLYWYRRVMGKEIKFLLHFVKESKQDESGMPNNRFLAERTGGTYSTLKVQPAELEDSGVYFCASSPLSKDTQYFGPGTRLTVL.

As regards this clonotype: A read error may account for a junction end that differs from germline. V and J are TRBV7-9 and TRBJ2-2; D might be TRBD2 (5 bases). The germline gives CDR1 SEHNR, CDR2 FQNEAQ (reference sequence). CDR3 length: 12 amino acids. For the CDR3, the DNA is TGTGCCAGCAGCTTAGACTCCGGGGAGCTTTTTTTT. Its translation is CASSLDSGELFF.

V usage is TRBV11-2 and J usage is TRBJ2-1; D remains unclear. Germline CDR1 is SGHAT and CDR2 is FQNNGV. V was cut by 5 bases and J by 3 bases, with 14 bases left in between. The CDR3 has 15 residues. The CDR3 sequence: CASSPRTSDYNEQFF. The CDR3 nucleotides read TGTGCCAGCAGCCCACGGACCAGCGACTACAATGAGCAGTTCTTC.

The chain links TRBV6-1 to TRBJ1-2, with a weak D call TRBD1 (5 bases). The CDR3 is made up of 15 amino acids. The germline V gene encodes CDR1 MNHNS and CDR2 SASEGT. The V end lost 4 bases, the J end lost 0 bases, and 12 bases lay between the germline ends. The CDR3 bases are TGTGCCAGCAGTGTCCAGGGTGAAGCTAACTATGGCTACACCTTC. Encoded protein: CASSVQGEANYGYTF.

The sample holds many counts of this clonotype. This chain joins TRBV28 and TRBJ2-3, with D possibly called TRBD1 or TRBD2 (7 bases each). This CDR3 contains 16 residues. Germline values: CDR1 MDHEN, CDR2 SYDVKM. V lost 0 bases and J lost 4, with 14 bases in between. The DNA of the CDR3 is TGTGCCAGCAGTTTATGGGGAGGGGGCGAAGCAGATACGCAGTATTTT. This sequence encodes CASSLWGGGEADTQYF.

This chain links TRBV12-3 or TRBV12-4 with TRBJ1-2; D remains unclear. V shed 6 bases and J shed 8 bases, with 22 bases lying between them. This CDR3 has 15 amino acids. The CDR3 DNA sequence: TGTGCCAGCAGCGTATACCAGGTGGCCCAATCCGGCTACACCTTC. Translating it yields CASSVYQVAQSGYTF.

J is TRBJ2-3 and V is TRBV18; 9 positions agree with TRBD2. V shed 1 base, J shed 4 bases, and the junction held 6 bases outside the gene matches. Germline-derived CDR1 and CDR2 are KGHSH and LQKENI. This CDR3 is built from 16 residues. The CDR3 reads CASSPLGTSSADTQYF. The CDR3 DNA reads TGTGCCAGCTCACCACTGGGGACTAGCTCCGCAGATACGCAGTATTTT. The variable domain in full, completed from reference TRBV18 and TRBJ2-3, reads NAGVMQNPRHLVRRRGQEARLRCSPMKGHSHVYWYRQLPEEGLKFMVYLQKENIIDESGMPKERFSAEFPKEGPSILRIQQVVRGDSAAYFCASSPLGTSSADTQYFGPGTRLTVL.

This clonotype was seen a few times. In DNA form, the CDR3 reads TGTGCCAGCAGTTCGCCACTAACGGGGGGTTTGGGGACCCAGTACTTC. Translated, it gives CASSSPLTGGLGTQYF. The chain has TRBV28 and TRBJ2-5, with 7 bases aligning to TRBD2. Unmatched junction bases numbered 15, after V lost 4 bases and J lost 7 bases. Germline values: CDR1 MDHEN, CDR2 SYDVKM. The CDR3 is 16 residues long.

The V call is TRBV5-5, the J call TRBJ1-1, with unresolved D. The V and J ends lost 0 bases and 1 base respectively, with 7 bases between them. This CDR3 has 14 amino acids. CDR1 is SGHKS and CDR2 is YYEKEE in the germline V gene (reference sequence). The CDR3 DNA sequence: TGTGCCAGCAGCTTGGCGCTGAGGAACACTGAAGCTTTCTTT. Translated, it gives CASSLALRNTEAFF.

This clonotype turned up a few times. The CDR3 DNA is TGCAGTGCTAGTGATGGGCAGACCTACGAGCAGTACGTC. Its translation: CSASDGQTYEQYV. The rearrangement uses TRBV20-1 and TRBJ2-7; D gene uncertain. Per germline, CDR1 DFQATT and CDR2 SNEGSKA (reference sequence). The V end was cut by 3 bases, the J end by 2 bases, with 11 bases between. The CDR3 loop spans 13 amino acids.

This clonotype was counted only a few times. The rearrangement uses TRBV7-9 and TRBJ1-5; D is undetermined. Germline V lookup: CDR1 SEHNR, CDR2 FQNEAQ (reference sequence). The CDR3 is 12 residues long. V shed 5 bases and J shed 7 bases, with 9 bases lying between them. The CDR3 DNA reads TGTGCCAGCAGCATGGATGTCCAGCCCCAGCATTTT. This gives the protein CASSMDVQPQHF.

V is TRBV24-1 and J is TRBJ2-2; D is perhaps TRBD2 (6 bases). The CDR3 contains 16 residues. Trimming cost V 4 bases and J 13 bases, with 24 bases left between them. Germline CDR1 reads KGHDR; CDR2 reads SFDVKD. Here the CDR3 reads CATSDRREAAGAGLFF. As DNA, the CDR3 is TGTGCCACCAGTGACCGACGCGAGGCGGCAGGAGCGGGGCTGTTTTTT.

This clonotype was found a few times. This chain uses TRBV6-1 with TRBJ2-1; the D is unclear. The CDR3 runs 13 residues. V was cut by 9 bases and J by 8 bases, with 17 bases left in between. CDR1 and CDR2 (germline): MNHNS, SASEGT. The CDR3 here is CASTRRLVDEQFF. CDR3 DNA: TGTGCCAGTACCCGACGGTTGGTGGATGAGCAGTTCTTC.

This clonotype was observed a few times. This chain uses TRBV10-3 with TRBJ2-3; 7 bases fit TRBD2. Germline CDR1 ENHRY, CDR2 SYGVKD. The trim removed 11 bases at V and 0 bases at J, leaving 5 bases unmatched. The CDR3 extends over 13 amino acids. The CDR3 DNA sequence: TGTGCCTCTCTAGCGGCAAGCACAGATACGCAGTATTTT. Translated: CASLAASTDTQYF.

This clonotype was seen repeatedly, ten times or more. This chain links TRBV5-6 with TRBJ1-1; TRBD1 agrees at 7 bases. The CDR3 loop spans 14 amino acids. Germline CDR1 is SGHDT and CDR2 is YYEEEE. Losses at the gene ends were 3 bases for V and 0 bases for J; bases not matched to a gene: 2. The CDR3 spells CASSWDSLNTEAFF. The DNA for the CDR3 is TGTGCCAGCAGCTGGGACAGTTTGAACACTGAAGCTTTCTTT.

This clonotype was seen ten or more times. The chain recombines TRBV7-3 with TRBJ1-4; no reliable D call. Germline V CDR1 and CDR2: SGHTA, FQGTGA. The germline V and J ends were trimmed by 5 bases and 8 bases, with 12 bases remaining between them. CDR3 size: 13 residues. The CDR3 loop reads CASSPQGGEKLFF. Written as DNA, the CDR3 is TGTGCCAGCAGCCCACAAGGTGGCGAAAAACTGTTTTTT.

This clonotype has just a few counts. V gene TRBV10-3 combines with J gene TRBJ1-2, with 8 bases matching TRBD1. V lost 10 bases, J lost 2 bases, and 6 bases stayed unmatched. Germline values: CDR1 ENHRY, CDR2 SYGVKD. This CDR3 region has 13 residues. The CDR3: CATLTGGNYGYTF. In DNA, the CDR3 is TGTGCCACTTTAACAGGGGGAAACTATGGCTACACCTTC.

This clonotype was detected only a few times. The chain employs TRBV6-5 and TRBJ1-1; TRBD1 agrees at 7 bases. The CDR3 loop spans 19 amino acids. In germline, CDR1 is MNHEY, CDR2 SVGAGI. Trimming took 0 bases from V and 2 from J; bases not matched to a gene: 15. CDR3: CASSYSTPFGQELNTEAFF. DNA for the CDR3: TGTGCCAGCAGTTACTCGACCCCCTTTGGACAGGAACTAAACACTGAAGCTTTCTTT.